Each of the 6 T cell receptor beta chains below was sequenced from the same sample in a study of sequential checkpoint blockade in melanoma. Noted treatment: randomized to nivolumab then ipilimumab (arm A) or the reverse (arm B). Clones were read by immunoSEQ multiplex PCR, and TCRdb kept only the in-frame ones, dropping some. The sample has 15,000 or so clones, 85% to 95% seen once. Sample: CD8+ T cells sorted from blood (inferred from file names), taken from a patient given nivolumab and ipilimumab in sequence. These receptors were taken from a human donor with melanoma.

The rearrangement links TRBV29-1 to TRBJ2-7; 10 positions agree with TRBD2. J gave up 0 bases and V 5 bases, and 7 bases lay outside the gene matches. Germline V gives CDR1 SQVTM, CDR2 ANQGSEA. The CDR3 is 15 amino acids. CDR3 sequence: CSVISGRVSSYEQYF. DNA of the CDR3: TGCAGCGTTATCAGCGGGAGGGTAAGCTCCTACGAGCAGTACTTC.

This chain uses TRBV19 with TRBJ1-1; no reliable D call. Germline CDR1 reads LNHDA; CDR2 reads SQIVND (reference sequence). V shed 3 bases and J shed 5 bases, with 13 bases lying between them. The CDR3 runs to 14 residues. In nucleotides, the CDR3 is TGTGCCAGTAGTATCCGAGGTCCCGGAACTGAAGCTTTCTTT. The encoded protein is CASSIRGPGTEAFF.

The chain couples TRBV7-9 to TRBJ1-5; D is uncertain. V lost 3 bases and J 4 bases, leaving 10 bases between the germline ends. Germline CDR1 SEHNR, CDR2 FQNEAQ (reference sequence). This CDR3 contains 14 residues. Written as DNA, the CDR3 is TGTGCCAGCAGCTTCCGGGTCCAAAATCAGCCCCAGCATTTT. Its protein product is CASSFRVQNQPQHF.

V usage is TRBV15 and J usage is TRBJ1-1; maybe TRBD1 (5 bases). The germline CDR1 and CDR2 sequences are LNHNV and YYDKDF (reference sequence). V gave up 1 base and J gave up 10 bases, with 10 bases separating them. The CDR3 runs 12 residues. The DNA for the CDR3 is TGTGCCACCAGCAGAGGTTTAAGGGGAGCTTTCTTT. It encodes CATSRGLRGAFF. Together with reference TRBV15 and TRBJ1-1, the CDR3 gives the full variable domain: DAMVIQNPRYQVTQFGKPVTLSCSQTLNHNVMYWYQQKSSQAPKLLFHYYDKDFNNEADTPDNFQSRRPNTSFCFLDIRSPGLGDTAMYLCATSRGLRGAFFGQGTRLTVV.

The CDR3 region has the DNA TGCGCCAGCAGCCAAGATGGGGACAGCTCTGGAAACACCATATATTTT. The encoded protein is CASSQDGDSSGNTIYF. J is TRBJ1-3 and V is TRBV4-3; 7 nucleotides align to TRBD1. Germline V gives CDR1 LGHNA, CDR2 YSLEER. Germline trimming cut 0 bases from V and 0 bases from J; bases unmatched to any gene: 2. The CDR3 spans 16 residues.

The chain carries TRBV11-2 and TRBJ1-1, with D possibly matching TRBD1 (6 bases). Germline V gene sequence: CDR1 SGHAT, CDR2 FQNNGV. V lost 4 bases and J lost 1, with 10 bases in between. The CDR3 length is 14 residues. The CDR3 nucleotides read TGTGCCAGCAGCTGGGGACATCCGAACACTGAAGCTTTCTTT. Protein sequence: CASSWGHPNTEAFF.